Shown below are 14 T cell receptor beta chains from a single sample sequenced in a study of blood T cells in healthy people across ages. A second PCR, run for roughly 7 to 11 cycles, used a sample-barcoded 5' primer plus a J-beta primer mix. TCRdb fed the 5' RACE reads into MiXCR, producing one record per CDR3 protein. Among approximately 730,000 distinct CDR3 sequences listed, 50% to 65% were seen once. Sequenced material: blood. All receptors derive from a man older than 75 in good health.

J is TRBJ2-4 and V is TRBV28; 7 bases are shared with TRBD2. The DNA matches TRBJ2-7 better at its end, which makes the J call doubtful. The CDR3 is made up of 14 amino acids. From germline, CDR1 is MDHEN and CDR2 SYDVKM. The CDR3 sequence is CASSLTAGVNEQYF. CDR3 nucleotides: TGTGCCAGCAGTTTGACGGCGGGAGTAAACGAGCAGTACTTC.

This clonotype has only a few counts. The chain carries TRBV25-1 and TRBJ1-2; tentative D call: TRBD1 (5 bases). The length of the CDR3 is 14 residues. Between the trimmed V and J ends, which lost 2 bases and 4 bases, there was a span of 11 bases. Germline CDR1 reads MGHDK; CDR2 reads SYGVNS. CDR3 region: CASSEPGRGYGYTF. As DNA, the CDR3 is TGTGCCAGCAGTGAACCAGGGCGAGGCTATGGCTACACCTTC.

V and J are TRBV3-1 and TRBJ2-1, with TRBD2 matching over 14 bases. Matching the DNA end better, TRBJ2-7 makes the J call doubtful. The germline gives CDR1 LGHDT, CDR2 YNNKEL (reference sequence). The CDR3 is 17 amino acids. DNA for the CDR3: TGTGCCAGCAGCCAAAGCGGGGGACTAGCGGGAGTCTACGAGCAGTACTTC. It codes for CASSQSGGLAGVYEQYF.

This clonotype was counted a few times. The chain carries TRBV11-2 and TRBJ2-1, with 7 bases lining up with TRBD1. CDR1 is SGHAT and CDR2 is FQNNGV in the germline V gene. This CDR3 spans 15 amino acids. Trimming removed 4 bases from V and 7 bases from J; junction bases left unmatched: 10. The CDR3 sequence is CASSSTGYGTNEQFF. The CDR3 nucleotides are TGTGCCAGCAGCTCGACAGGGTATGGTACGAATGAGCAGTTCTTC.

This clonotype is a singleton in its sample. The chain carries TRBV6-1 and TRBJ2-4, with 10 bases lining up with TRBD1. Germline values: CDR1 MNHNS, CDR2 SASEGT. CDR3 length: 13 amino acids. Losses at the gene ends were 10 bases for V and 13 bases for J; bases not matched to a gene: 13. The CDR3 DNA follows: TGTGCCACCCCGGGACAGGGGCAAACTGAGCAGTACTTC. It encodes CATPGQGQTEQYF.

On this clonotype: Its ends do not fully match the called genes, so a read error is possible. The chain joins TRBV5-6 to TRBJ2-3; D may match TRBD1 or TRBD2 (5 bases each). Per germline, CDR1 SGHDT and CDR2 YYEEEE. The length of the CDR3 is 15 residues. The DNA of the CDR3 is TGTGCCAGCAGTTTGGGGTGGGGACGCACAGATACGCAGTATTTT. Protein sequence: CASSLGWGRTDTQYF.

The CDR3: CASSPEGRGGGQPQHF. CDR3 sequence (DNA): TGTGCCAGCAGCCCCGAGGGACGGGGAGGTGGTCAGCCCCAGCATTTT. The chain joins TRBV7-2 to TRBJ1-5; a possible D gene is TRBD1 (5 bases). This CDR3 spans 16 amino acids. The V gene's germline CDR1 is SGHTA and CDR2 FQGNSA. Trimming stripped 5 bases from V and 6 bases from J, with 20 bases between.

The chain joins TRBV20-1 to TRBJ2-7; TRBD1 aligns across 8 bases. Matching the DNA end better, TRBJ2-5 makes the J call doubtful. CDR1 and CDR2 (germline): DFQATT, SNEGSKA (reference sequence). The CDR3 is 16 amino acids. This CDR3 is CSAFPRGDRLQETQYF. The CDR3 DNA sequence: TGCAGTGCTTTTCCAAGGGGGGACAGGTTGCAAGAGACCCAGTACTTC.

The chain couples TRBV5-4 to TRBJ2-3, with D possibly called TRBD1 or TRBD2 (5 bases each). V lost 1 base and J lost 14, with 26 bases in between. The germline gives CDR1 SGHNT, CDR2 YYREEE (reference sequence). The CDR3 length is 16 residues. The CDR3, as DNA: TGTGCCAGCAGCTTGCGGGTCGGGACCGGCCACAGATACACGTATTTT. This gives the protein CASSLRVGTGHRYTYF.

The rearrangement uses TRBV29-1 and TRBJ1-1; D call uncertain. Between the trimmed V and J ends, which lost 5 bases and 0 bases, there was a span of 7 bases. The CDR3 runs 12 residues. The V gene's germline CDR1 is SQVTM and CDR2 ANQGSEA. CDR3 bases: TGCAGCGTTCGGAACCTGAACACTGAAGCTTTCTTT. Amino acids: CSVRNLNTEAFF.

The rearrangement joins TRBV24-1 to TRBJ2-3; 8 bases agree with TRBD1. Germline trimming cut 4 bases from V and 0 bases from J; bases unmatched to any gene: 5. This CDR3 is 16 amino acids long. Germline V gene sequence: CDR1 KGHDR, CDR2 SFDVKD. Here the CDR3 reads CATSELDRGSTDTQYF. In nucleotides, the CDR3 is TGTGCCACCAGTGAGCTTGACAGGGGTAGCACAGATACGCAGTATTTT.

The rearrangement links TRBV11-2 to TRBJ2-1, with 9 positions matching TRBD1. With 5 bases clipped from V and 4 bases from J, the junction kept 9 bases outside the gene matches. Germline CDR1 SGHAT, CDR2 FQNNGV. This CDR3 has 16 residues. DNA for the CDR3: TGTGCCAGCAGCCCACACTCGGGACAGGGATACAATGAGCAGTTCTTC. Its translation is CASSPHSGQGYNEQFF.

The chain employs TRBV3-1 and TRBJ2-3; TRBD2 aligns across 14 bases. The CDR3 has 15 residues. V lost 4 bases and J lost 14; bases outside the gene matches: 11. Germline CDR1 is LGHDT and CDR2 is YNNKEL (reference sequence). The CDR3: CASSLGTSGRGYAYF. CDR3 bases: TGTGCCAGCAGCCTCGGGACTAGCGGGAGAGGATACGCGTATTTT.

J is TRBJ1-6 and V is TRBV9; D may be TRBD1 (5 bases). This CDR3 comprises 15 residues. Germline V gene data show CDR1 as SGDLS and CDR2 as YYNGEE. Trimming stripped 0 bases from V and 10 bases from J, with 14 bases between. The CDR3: CASSVGSQGGSPLHF. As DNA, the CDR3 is TGTGCCAGCAGCGTAGGGTCCCAGGGCGGGTCACCCCTCCACTTT.